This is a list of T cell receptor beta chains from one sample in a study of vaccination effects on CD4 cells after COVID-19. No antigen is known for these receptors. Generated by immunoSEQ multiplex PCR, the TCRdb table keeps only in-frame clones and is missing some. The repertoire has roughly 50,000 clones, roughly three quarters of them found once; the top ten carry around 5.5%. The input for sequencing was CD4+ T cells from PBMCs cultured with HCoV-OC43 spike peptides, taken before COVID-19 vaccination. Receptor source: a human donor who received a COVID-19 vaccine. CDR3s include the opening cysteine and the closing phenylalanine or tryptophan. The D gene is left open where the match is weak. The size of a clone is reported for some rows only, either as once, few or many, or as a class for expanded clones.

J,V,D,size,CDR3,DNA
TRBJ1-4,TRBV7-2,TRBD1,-,CASSRTGVNEKLFF,TGTGCCAGCAGCCGGACAGGGGTTAATGAAAAACTGTTTTTT
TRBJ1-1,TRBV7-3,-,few,CASDWGPKNTEAFF,TGTGCCAGCGATTGGGGGCCGAAGAACACTGAAGCTTTCTTT
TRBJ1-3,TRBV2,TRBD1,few,CASSGQGGGNTIYF,TGTGCCAGCAGTGGACAGGGCGGTGGAAACACCATATATTTT
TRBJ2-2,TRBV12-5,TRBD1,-,CASGQKGGQGAYIGELFF,TGTGCTAGTGGGCAAAAAGGAGGGCAGGGGGCGTATATCGGGGAGCTGTTTTTT
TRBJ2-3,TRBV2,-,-,CASSEVGGTDTQYF,TGTGCCAGCAGTGAAGTTGGCGGCACAGATACGCAGTATTTT
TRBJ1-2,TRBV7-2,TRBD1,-,CASSSQGMGNYGYTF,TGTGCCAGCAGCTCACAGGGGATGGGGAACTATGGCTACACCTTC
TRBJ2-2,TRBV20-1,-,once,CSASPNTGELFF,TGCAGTGCTAGTCCAAACACCGGGGAGCTGTTTTTT
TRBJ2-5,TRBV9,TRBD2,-,CASSVDVGGETQYF,TGTGCCAGCAGCGTAGATGTGGGAGGGGAGACCCAGTACTTC
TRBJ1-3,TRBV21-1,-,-,CASSTQGHRYSTGSGNTIYF,TGTGCCAGCAGCACACAGGGACACCGGTATTCAACAGGCTCTGGAAACACCATATATTTT
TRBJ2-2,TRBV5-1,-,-,CASSLALEGGELFF,TGCGCCAGCAGCTTGGCCCTGGAGGGGGGGGAGCTGTTTTTT
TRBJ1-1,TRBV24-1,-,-,CATSDSGRSEAFF,TGTGCCACCAGTGATTCGGGGAGGAGTGAAGCTTTCTTT
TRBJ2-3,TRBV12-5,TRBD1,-,CASGLTPDGTALGDTQYF,TGTGCTAGTGGTTTGACCCCCGACGGGACAGCTCTTGGGGATACGCAGTATTTT
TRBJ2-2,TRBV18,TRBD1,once,CASSPRTGTNTGELFF,TGTGCCAGCTCACCACGGACAGGGACTAACACCGGGGAGCTGTTTTTT
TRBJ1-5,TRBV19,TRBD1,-,CASSIRTGDGIGNQPQHF,TGTGCCAGTAGTATAAGGACAGGGGATGGGATAGGCAATCAGCCCCAGCATTTT
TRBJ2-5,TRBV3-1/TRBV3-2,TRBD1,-,CASSLRTGQETQYF,TGTGCCAGCAGTCTCCGGACAGGACAAGAGACCCAGTACTTC
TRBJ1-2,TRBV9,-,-,CASSAGAGVGYTF,TGTGCCAGCAGCGCCGGGGCGGGGGTGGGCTACACCTTC
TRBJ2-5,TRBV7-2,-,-,CASSLAFSAETQYF,TGTGCCAGCAGCTTAGCGTTTAGCGCAGAGACCCAGTACTTC
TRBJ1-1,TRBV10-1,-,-,CASRFGLNTEAFF,TGCGCCAGCCGTTTCGGCCTGAACACTGAAGCTTTCTTT
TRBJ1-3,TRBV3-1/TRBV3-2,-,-,CASSLGTYGSGNTIYF,TGTGCCAGCAGCCTTGGGACTTACGGCTCTGGAAACACCATATATTTT
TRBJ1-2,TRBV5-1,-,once,CASSLALPNYGYTF,TGCGCCAGCAGCTTGGCACTCCCAAACTATGGCTACACCTTC
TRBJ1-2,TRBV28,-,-,CASNLLPGSSRDYGYTF,TGTGCCAGCAACCTACTCCCCGGGTCCTCCAGGGACTATGGCTACACCTTC
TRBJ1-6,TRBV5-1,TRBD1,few,CASSLDREYSPLHF,TGCGCCAGCAGCTTAGACAGGGAGTATTCACCCCTCCACTTT
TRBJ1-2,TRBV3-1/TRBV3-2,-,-,CASSQDSGTWAAANYGYTF,TGTGCCAGCAGCCAAGATTCCGGGACATGGGCGGCAGCTAACTATGGCTACACCTTC
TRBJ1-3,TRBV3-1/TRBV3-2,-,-,CAISRGPGNTIYF,TGTGCCATCTCGAGGGGCCCTGGAAACACCATATATTTT
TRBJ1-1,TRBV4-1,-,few,CASSQETTGDTEAFF,TGCGCCAGCAGCCAAGAGACCACAGGAGACACTGAAGCTTTCTTT
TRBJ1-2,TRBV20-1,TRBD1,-,CSASGTGEDYGYTF,TGCAGTGCTAGTGGGACAGGGGAAGACTATGGCTACACCTTC
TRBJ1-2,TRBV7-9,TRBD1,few,CASSLGAGQGTGYTF,TGTGCCAGCAGCTTAGGGGCGGGACAGGGGACTGGCTACACCTTC
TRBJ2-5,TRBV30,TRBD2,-,CAGGVGYSGTQYF,TGTGCCGGGGGGGTCGGGTACTCGGGGACCCAGTACTTC
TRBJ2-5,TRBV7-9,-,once,CASSLPRIQETQYF,TGTGCCAGCAGCTTACCCAGGATACAAGAGACCCAGTACTTC
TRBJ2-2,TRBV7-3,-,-,CASSISDGTGELFF,TGTGCCAGCAGCATTTCGGACGGCACCGGGGAGCTGTTTTTT
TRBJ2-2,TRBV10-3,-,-,CAISDSDRDTGELFF,TGTGCCATCAGTGATTCCGATCGGGACACCGGGGAGCTGTTTTTT
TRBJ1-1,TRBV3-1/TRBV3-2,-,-,CASSHHGENTEAFF,TGTGCCAGCAGCCACCACGGGGAGAACACTGAAGCTTTCTTT
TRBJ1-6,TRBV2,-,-,CASSVRRGDSPLHF,TGTGCCAGCAGTGTACGTAGGGGGGACTCACCCCTCCACTTT
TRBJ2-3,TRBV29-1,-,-,CSVDLGQDTQYF,TGCAGCGTTGACCTCGGGCAAGATACGCAGTATTTT
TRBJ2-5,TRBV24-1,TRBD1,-,CATGGQGATQYF,TGTGCCACCGGGGGACAGGGGGCGACCCAGTACTTC
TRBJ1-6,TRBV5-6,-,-,CASSFLGMVSDSPLHF,TGTGCCAGCAGCTTTTTAGGGATGGTATCAGATTCACCCCTCCACTTT
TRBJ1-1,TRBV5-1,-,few,CASSLGGNTEAFF,TGCGCCAGCAGCTTGGGGGGGAACACTGAAGCTTTCTTT
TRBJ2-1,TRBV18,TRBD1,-,CASSFGQVTYNEQFF,TGTGCCAGCTCATTTGGACAGGTGACCTACAATGAGCAGTTCTTC
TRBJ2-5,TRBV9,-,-,CASSVFGSGGAGETQYF,TGTGCCAGCAGCGTTTTTGGTAGTGGGGGGGCCGGAGAGACCCAGTACTTC
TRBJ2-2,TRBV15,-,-,CATSRAGQNTGELFF,TGTGCCACCAGCAGAGCGGGACAAAACACCGGGGAGCTGTTTTTT
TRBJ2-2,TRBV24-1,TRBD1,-,CATSDPQGRELFF,TGTGCCACCAGTGACCCACAGGGGCGGGAGCTGTTTTTT
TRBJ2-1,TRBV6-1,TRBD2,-,CASSEWRGAYNEQFF,TGTGCCAGCAGTGAGTGGCGGGGGGCCTACAATGAGCAGTTCTTC
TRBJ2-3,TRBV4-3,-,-,CASSLSTSTDTQYF,TGCGCCAGCAGCCTAAGTACAAGCACAGATACGCAGTATTTT
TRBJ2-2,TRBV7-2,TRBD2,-,CASSFPSGGSGELFF,TGTGCCAGCAGCTTTCCTAGCGGGGGTTCTGGGGAGCTGTTTTTT
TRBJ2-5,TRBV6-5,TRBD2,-,CASSPGLATLETQYF,TGTGCCAGCAGCCCGGGACTAGCGACTCTGGAGACCCAGTACTTC
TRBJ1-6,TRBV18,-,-,CASSPSYPGNSPLHF,TGTGCCAGCTCACCCTCGTACCCCGGTAATTCACCCCTCCACTTT